These 5 T cell receptor beta chains share one sample of origin, sequenced in a study of T-cell reconstitution after alpha-beta-depleted transplantation in children. Using unique molecular identifiers, the investigators prepared the TCRbeta library. TCRdb reanalysed the PCR reads using MiXCR and keeps one entry per CDR3 protein. The sample has about 830,000 distinct CDR3 sequences; less than 20% are singletons. Sequences were derived from PBMCs, mostly from graft donor cells, sampled 360 days after TCRalphabeta/CD19-depleted stem cell transplant. These receptors were taken from a male patient between 10 and 17 years old who had a stem cell transplant for acute lymphoblastic leukemia, so the T cells may come from the graft donor.

This clonotype was counted at least ten times. V and J are TRBV5-5 and TRBJ2-7; possible D gene TRBD1, 5 bases. Germline V gene data show CDR1 as SGHKS and CDR2 as YYEKEE (reference sequence). The V end lost 2 bases, the J end lost 0 bases, and 9 bases lay between the germline ends. This CDR3 is built from 14 residues. The CDR3 region is CASSFNTGSYEQYF. In DNA, the CDR3 is TGTGCCAGCAGCTTTAACACAGGCTCCTACGAGCAGTACTTC.

The J gene is TRBJ2-7, the V gene TRBV4-1; no clear D. The CDR3 has 18 residues. V shed 1 base and J shed 5 bases, with 24 bases lying between them. Germline V lookup: CDR1 MGHRA, CDR2 YSYEKL. CDR3 nucleotides: TGCGCCAGCAGCCAAGGAGCCCCTCGAACCCGGGCCGTCCACGAGCAGTACTTC. Encoded protein: CASSQGAPRTRAVHEQYF.

This clonotype was counted between two and nine times. The chain carries TRBV25-1 and TRBJ2-7; D is undetermined. The CDR3 is 14 residues long. Per the germline V gene, CDR1 is MGHDK and CDR2 is SYGVNS. The V gene lost 1 base and the J gene lost 2 bases, with 9 bases spanning the gap. Written as DNA, the CDR3 is TGTGCCAGCAGTGAATTTCGTTCTACCTACGAGCAGTACTTC. This sequence encodes CASSEFRSTYEQYF.

The genes are TRBV10-3 and TRBJ2-2; a weak D match, TRBD2 (6 bases). Germline V gene lookup returns CDR1 ENHRY and CDR2 SYGVKD. This CDR3 contains 15 residues. V dropped 7 bases and J dropped 4 bases, with 16 bases sitting between them. CDR3: CAIKDLRDGTGELFF. CDR3 DNA: TGTGCCATCAAGGATTTGCGGGACGGCACCGGGGAGCTGTTTTTT.

This clonotype was counted between two and nine times. V is TRBV5-1 and J is TRBJ2-3; TRBD1 matches at 7 bases. V lost 0 bases, J lost 0 bases, and 7 bases stayed unmatched. CDR1 SGHRS and CDR2 YFSETQ come from the germline V gene. The CDR3 spans 17 residues. The CDR3 is CASSLGTGHPSTDTQYF. The CDR3 DNA is TGCGCCAGCAGCTTGGGGACAGGTCACCCTAGCACAGATACGCAGTATTTT. Complete variable domain (other parts from reference TRBV5-1 and TRBJ2-3): KAGVTQTPRYLIKTRGQQVTLSCSPISGHRSVSWYQQTPGQGLQFLFEYFSETQRNKGNFPGRFSGRQFSNSRSEMNVSTLELGDSALYLCASSLGTGHPSTDTQYFGPGTRLTVL.